This is a list of T cell receptor beta chains from one sample in a study of T cell repertoires in cytomegalovirus infection. MiXCR, applied by TCRdb to the reads, yields one record per CDR3 protein. The sample has hundreds of thousands of distinct CDR3 sequences; approximately 24% are singletons. Sequencing was done on a sample of CD8+ T cells from PBMCs. The receptors were sampled from a human donor in good health (CMV status not recorded). Some clones in this sample may be carry-over from other donors' samples. The CDR3 runs from the conserved cysteine through the conserved F or W. A D gene is named only where the DNA matches it firmly. Not every row has a clone size; where given, it reads once, few, many or a size class.

j_call d_call v_call clone_size cdr3_nt cdr3_aa
TRBJ1-1 NA TRBV6-2/TRBV6-3 many TGTGCCAGCAGTTACTCGATTAGGGGCGTTAACACTGAAGCTTTCTTT CASSYSIRGVNTEAFF
TRBJ1-2 TRBD1 TRBV2 few TGTGCCACCCCGAGACCGGGACAGGGAGATGGCTACACCTTC CATPRPGQGDGYTF
TRBJ1-1 NA TRBV4-3 NA TGCGCCAGCAGCCAAGGGGTGGCCGGAGGGAGGGCTTTCTTT CASSQGVAGGRAFF
TRBJ2-1 NA TRBV13 NA TGTGCCAGCAGCGCCAGCGGAGGGGGCAGCCACAATGAGCAGTTCTTC CASSASGGGSHNEQFF
TRBJ2-7 NA TRBV20-1 few TGCAGTGCTAGGTGGCAGGAAGACTACGAGCAGTACTTC CSARWQEDYEQYF
TRBJ1-5 NA TRBV20-1 NA TGCAGTGCTAGAGATCGGACCGCTAGCAATCAGCCCCAGCATTTT CSARDRTASNQPQHF
TRBJ2-7 NA TRBV7-9 NA TGTGCCAGCAGCTTAGTCCGGGACGAGCAGTACTTC CASSLVRDEQYF
TRBJ2-5 NA TRBV12-3/TRBV12-4 NA TGTGCCAGCAGTCAACAGGGCCACACGCCACAAGAGACCCAGTACTTC CASSQQGHTPQETQYF
TRBJ1-6 NA TRBV6-2/TRBV6-3 NA TGTGCCAGCAGCCCCTCCTTTTGGGATTCACCCCTCCACTTT CASSPSFWDSPLHF
TRBJ2-5 TRBD2 TRBV2 few TGTGCCGTCCTAGCGGGGGCAAGCAGAGAGACCCAGTACTTC CAVLAGASRETQYF
TRBJ2-1 NA TRBV5-1 NA TGCGCCAGCAGCTTGGTAGGAATTCATGAGCAGTTCTTC CASSLVGIHEQFF
TRBJ1-2 NA TRBV7-9 few TGTGCCAGCAGCCTAATACGAGCCGGGGCATATGGCTACACCTTC CASSLIRAGAYGYTF
TRBJ2-5 TRBD2 TRBV20-1 many TGCAGTGCTAACCCCGGACTAGCGGGTATTCGCCGGGGGGAGACCCAGTACTTC CSANPGLAGIRRGETQYF
TRBJ2-1 NA TRBV20-1 NA TGCAGTGCTATCCCCGTTTACAATGAGCAGTTCTTC CSAIPVYNEQFF
TRBJ2-4 NA TRBV7-9 once TGTGCCAGCAGTTCCGGGTCAGTCAAAAACATTCAGTACTTC CASSSGSVKNIQYF
TRBJ2-1 NA TRBV3-1 NA TGTGCCACCCAGGACCCTAAAATGAATGAGCAGTTCTTC CATQDPKMNEQFF
TRBJ2-1 NA TRBV6-1 NA TGTGCCAGCAGGCCCGACAGGTCAAGGTACAATGAGCAGTTCTTC CASRPDRSRYNEQFF
TRBJ1-6 NA TRBV28 few TGTGCCAGCAGCCTCCCCGGAACACCCCTCCACTTT CASSLPGTPLHF
TRBJ2-3 NA TRBV2 NA TGTGCCAGCAGTAAGGAGACCTCTAGCACAGATACGCAGTATTTT CASSKETSSTDTQYF
TRBJ1-2 NA TRBV6-1 many TGTGCCAGCACTCCAGGAAGGGGAGGGAGAAAGGATGGCTACACCTTC CASTPGRGGRKDGYTF
TRBJ2-3 NA TRBV4-3 few TGCGCCAGCAGCCAGCACCCCAAGGATACGCAGTATTTT CASSQHPKDTQYF
TRBJ2-3 NA TRBV15 NA TGTGCCACAAGACCAGACAGTTACTCAGATACGCAGTATTTT CATRPDSYSDTQYF
TRBJ2-1 NA TRBV12-3/TRBV12-4 NA TGTGCCAGCAGTTCCCTTGAGACAGCACCCTCCTACAATGAGCAGTTCTTC CASSSLETAPSYNEQFF
TRBJ2-7 TRBD1 TRBV7-8 few TGTGCCAGCAGCTCTCCGGGACAGGGGTACCACGAGCAGTACTTC CASSSPGQGYHEQYF
TRBJ2-3 NA TRBV25-1 NA TGTGCCAGCAGTGAATATATCGGTACACAGGGGGGGGGCACAGATACGCAGTATTTT CASSEYIGTQGGGTDTQYF
TRBJ1-3 NA TRBV29-1 few TGCAGCGTCGTCACCAGCTCTGGAAACACCATATATTTT CSVVTSSGNTIYF
TRBJ2-3 NA TRBV20-1 few TGCAGTGCTAGATCATCCCAAATGCCCTACACAGATACGCAGTATTTT CSARSSQMPYTDTQYF
TRBJ1-1 TRBD1 TRBV7-9 many TGTGCCAGCAGCTACCTGACAGGGACGAACACTGAAGCTTTCTTT CASSYLTGTNTEAFF
TRBJ2-1 NA TRBV3-1 NA TGTGCCAGCAGCCAAGAGAGGGGGACGGGCTACAATGAGCAGTTCTTC CASSQERGTGYNEQFF
TRBJ2-1 NA TRBV29-1 few TGCAGCGTTGGTGGCCTTAGCTCCTACAATGAGCAGTTCTTC CSVGGLSSYNEQFF
TRBJ2-1 NA TRBV4-1 NA TGCGCCAGCAGCCAAGACACTTACAATGAGCAGTTCTTC CASSQDTYNEQFF
TRBJ2-3 NA TRBV2 many TGTGCCAGCATCGGACTACGGGACTCCCAGGGGGTAGATACGCAGTATTTT CASIGLRDSQGVDTQYF
TRBJ2-3 NA TRBV7-9 many TGTGCCAGCAGCTCGGGACCGTCAAGACTAGATACGCAGTATTTT CASSSGPSRLDTQYF
TRBJ1-1 NA TRBV9 few TGTGCCAGCAGAGGGATTACGATGAACACTGAAGCTTTCTTT CASRGITMNTEAFF
TRBJ2-1 TRBD1 TRBV11-3 NA TGTGCCAGCAGCAGCTGGACAGGGGTAGGGAATGAGCAGTTCTTC CASSSWTGVGNEQFF
TRBJ1-1 NA TRBV14 few TGTGCCAGCAGCCAGGGAGGGTGGAACACTGAAGCTTTCTTT CASSQGGWNTEAFF
TRBJ2-3 TRBD2 TRBV7-8 many TGTGCCAGCAGCTTAGGTAGCGGGGGGGCCGAAGATACGCAGTATTTT CASSLGSGGAEDTQYF
TRBJ2-1 NA TRBV5-1 few TGCGCCAGCAGCTTGGGACAGGGTGGAGGGTTCTACAATGAGCAGTTCTTC CASSLGQGGGFYNEQFF
TRBJ2-2 TRBD1 TRBV7-2 many TGTGCCAGCAGCACTCCAAGGGGGCCGTCGAACACCGGGGAGCTGTTTTTT CASSTPRGPSNTGELFF
TRBJ2-7 NA TRBV7-8 many TGTGCCAGCAGCTTCCTACGGGCCCACGAGCAGTACTTC CASSFLRAHEQYF
TRBJ1-1 NA TRBV14 few TGTGCCAGCTCCTTGGTTGGGAATAGTCCCCTCACTGAAGCTTTCTTT CASSLVGNSPLTEAFF
TRBJ2-7 NA TRBV7-6 many TGTGCCAGCAGCTTACAGTTCCAGGGGCCCATCTACGAGCAGTACTTC CASSLQFQGPIYEQYF
TRBJ2-1 NA TRBV6-5 NA TGTGCCAGCAGTTACGAGGCAGGGGCCTACAATGAGCAGTTCTTC CASSYEAGAYNEQFF
TRBJ2-1 NA TRBV12-3/TRBV12-4 many TGTGCCAGCAGTTTAAGGGCACCGTACAATGAGCAGTTCTTC CASSLRAPYNEQFF
TRBJ1-1 NA TRBV10-3 many TGTGCCATCAGTGAGTCGACGCCGGGACGGAACACTGAAGCTTTCTTT CAISESTPGRNTEAFF